These 6 T cell receptor beta chains were sequenced from one sample in a study of blood T cell repertoires in COVID-19 (dated by TCRdb to the early 2020s). Library generation was performed with the immunoSEQ multiplex PCR assay. Held by TCRdb, this immuneACCESS table contains in-frame sequences only and omits some clones. Under half of the omission traces to an unresolved V gene where checked; the cause of the rest is unknown. Here the sample has approximately 130,000 clones; more than 70% occur a single time. Of the sample, roughly 4.5% falls within the top ten clones. Sequenced sample: peripheral blood. The receptors come from a human donor in a cohort sampled during active COVID-19.

This clone occurred once. The CDR3 spells CSASLLAMDTQYF. The CDR3 DNA reads as TGCAGTGCTAGTCTTCTAGCGATGGATACGCAGTATTTT. V gene TRBV20-1 combines with J gene TRBJ2-3; the D gene is possibly TRBD2 (6 bases). The germline V and J ends were trimmed by 3 bases and 6 bases, with 13 bases remaining between them. The germline gives CDR1 DFQATT, CDR2 SNEGSKA (reference sequence). The CDR3 has 13 residues.

The chain employs TRBV19 and TRBJ2-4, with D perhaps TRBD1 (5 bases). The CDR3 runs 13 residues. Germline loops: CDR1 LNHDA, CDR2 SQIVND (reference sequence). The ends were cut back, 7 bases at V and 8 bases at J, with 15 bases in the middle. The CDR3 DNA is TGTGCCAGTACCAGCAGGGTTACAGACATTCAGTACTTC. This gives the protein CASTSRVTDIQYF.

Only a few counts were recorded for this clone. The CDR3: CASRPTGGVQPQHF. CDR3 bases: TGTGCCAGCAGGCCCACGGGGGGGGTTCAGCCCCAGCATTTT. The rearrangement joins TRBV6-5 to TRBJ1-5; a possible D gene is TRBD1 (5 bases). Looked up from germline, CDR1 is MNHEY and CDR2 is SVGAGI. The CDR3 covers 14 residues. Trimming removed 6 bases at V and 6 bases at J, with 15 bases between.

The V and J genes are TRBV5-4 and TRBJ2-1, with 13 bases that match TRBD2. J lost 2 bases, V lost 0 bases, and 5 bases had no gene match. Germline lookup yields CDR1 SGHNT and CDR2 YYREEE (reference sequence). The length of the CDR3 is 18 residues. CDR3 in DNA: TGTGCCAGCAGCTTGGGACTAGCGGGGGGAGCGGCCTACAATGAGCAGTTCTTC. Translated, it gives CASSLGLAGGAAYNEQFF.

This clone was counted between two and nine times. The chain joins TRBV18 to TRBJ1-4; D is uncertain. V was pared by 4 bases and J by 7 bases, with 10 bases between. CDR1 and CDR2 from the germline V gene are KGHSH and LQKENI. The CDR3 contains 13 residues. The CDR3 DNA reads as TGTGCCAGCTCACGGAGGACGGCTGAAAAACTGTTTTTT. Encoded protein: CASSRRTAEKLFF.

The rearrangement links TRBV9 to TRBJ1-5; D ambiguous. Germline CDR1 SGDLS, CDR2 YYNGEE. This CDR3 is built from 14 residues. V was pared by 5 bases and J by 3 bases, with 12 bases between. CDR3 nucleotides: TGTGCCAGCAGTCCCGCGGTCAACAATCAGCCCCAGCATTTT. Its protein is CASSPAVNNQPQHF. Full variable domain (missing parts from reference TRBV9 and TRBJ1-5): DSGVTQTPKHLITATGQRVTLRCSPRSGDLSVYWYQQSLDQGLQFLIQYYNGEERAKGNILERFSAQQFPDLHSELNLSSLELGDSALYFCASSPAVNNQPQHFGDGTRLSIL.